This TCR beta chain emerged from a study of Tregs in tolerant kidney transplant recipients. The study's findings and limits: Validation in larger populations is needed because few patients were studied. This study did not directly address biological reproducibility. Tregs expanded with activated donor B cells seemed most donor-specific.

Here immunoSEQ multiplex PCR was the method, and the copy in TCRdb shows in-frame clones only, minus some. The data show fewer than 70,000 clones, 83% seen once. Unstimulated regulatory T cells (CD4+CD25+CD127-), CD4+CD25- non-regulatory cells, CD4 and CD8 cells were FACS-sorted from thawed PBMCs. Trimming removed 5 bases from V and 4 bases from J, with 23 bases in between. Germline CDR1 is SGHTA and CDR2 is FQGTGA. The CDR3 consists of 17 residues. On this clone: Its antigen is undetermined.

The chain links TRBV7-3 to TRBJ2-5; tentatively, D is TRBD1 or TRBD2 (6 bases each). The sample consisted of CD4+ T cells from blood. The sequence was collected from a human donor in good health. The DNA of the CDR3 is TGTGCCAGCAGCCCCTTCCCCCGAGGGGGGAAGGGAGAGACCCAGTACTTC. Its protein is CASSPFPRGGKGETQYF.